These 10 T cell receptor beta chains were all obtained from the same sample, sequenced in a study of immune cell composition in non-small cell lung cancer. Normal lung sampling was at least 3 cm from the tumour, as distant as possible. Sequencing used immunoSEQ multiplex PCR; TCRdb keeps in-frame clones, though not all of them. The data contain about 3,300 clones, about 70% of them singletons. The sequencing sample was made of non-adjacent lung tissue. These TCRs come from a human donor with non-small cell lung cancer.

This clone occurred once. The J gene is TRBJ1-5, the V gene TRBV28; possible D gene TRBD1, 5 bases. This CDR3 region has 15 residues. Germline-derived CDR1 and CDR2 are MDHEN and SYDVKM. Trimming shortened V by 3 bases and J by 0 bases, and 9 bases separated the two germline ends. The CDR3 DNA sequence: TGTGCCAGCAGTTTCCAGGGAAATAGCAATCAGCCCCAGCATTTT. As protein: CASSFQGNSNQPQHF.

This clone was counted once. The rearrangement joins TRBV19 to TRBJ2-2; D is uncertain. The CDR3 has 14 residues. Trimming cost V 4 bases and J 8 bases, with 14 bases left between them. The V gene's germline CDR1 is LNHDA and CDR2 SQIVND (reference sequence). CDR3 DNA sequence: TGTGCCAGTAGTAGTCGCCAGGTTTCAGGGGAGCTGTTTTTT. It codes for CASSSRQVSGELFF.

V is TRBV7-9 and J is TRBJ2-7; 9 bases align to TRBD2. The V gene's germline CDR1 is SEHNR and CDR2 FQNEAQ (reference sequence). With 0 bases clipped from V and 4 bases from J, the junction kept 10 bases outside the gene matches. The CDR3 runs to 17 residues. CDR3 residues: CASSLAGGGAIGYEQYF. The CDR3 DNA is TGTGCCAGCAGCTTAGCTGGCGGGGGGGCCATTGGGTACGAGCAGTACTTC.

The rearrangement joins TRBV15 to TRBJ2-7; 8 bases match TRBD1. The germline V gene has CDR1 LNHNV and CDR2 YYDKDF (reference sequence). The CDR3 runs 14 residues. The junction had 8 bases not matched to a gene; V was cut back by 3 bases and J by 7 bases. The CDR3 reads CATSRDRVVGEQYF. DNA of the CDR3: TGTGCCACCAGCAGGGACAGGGTTGTGGGGGAGCAGTACTTC.

The chain carries TRBV18 and TRBJ1-5; D is uncertain. The ends were cut back, 6 bases at V and 7 bases at J, with 13 bases in the middle. The CDR3 is 13 residues long. Looked up from germline, CDR1 is KGHSH and CDR2 is LQKENI. CDR3 sequence (DNA): TGTGCCAGCTCCCCCCGCCGCGAGCAGCCCCAGCATTTT. Translating gives CASSPRREQPQHF.

The chain employs TRBV7-9 and TRBJ2-3; 10 positions match TRBD2. The CDR3 consists of 17 residues. Germline trimming cut 1 base from V and 4 bases from J; bases unmatched to any gene: 8. Germline V lookup: CDR1 SEHNR, CDR2 FQNEAQ (reference sequence). CDR3 in DNA: TGTGCCAGCAGCTTAGAACTAGCGGGATCTCTTTCAGATACGCAGTATTTT. It is translated as CASSLELAGSLSDTQYF.

CDR3 residues: CASSPVAGEGRYEQYF. CDR3 sequence (DNA): TGTGCCAGCAGCCCGGTAGCGGGGGAGGGACGCTACGAGCAGTACTTC. The gene calls are TRBV7-2 and TRBJ2-7; 9 nucleotides line up with TRBD2. J gave up 3 bases and V 5 bases, and 11 bases lay outside the gene matches. The CDR3 is 16 residues long. Germline V CDR1 and CDR2: SGHTA, FQGNSA.

V and J are TRBV7-2 and TRBJ2-5, with 9 nucleotides matching TRBD2. Germline V gene data show CDR1 as SGHTA and CDR2 as FQGNSA. J gave up 5 bases and V 6 bases, and 13 bases lay outside the gene matches. The CDR3 loop spans 16 amino acids. In nucleotides, the CDR3 is TGTGCCAGCAGTTCCCAGGGTAGCGGGAGTATGGAGACCCAGTACTTC. Its translation: CASSSQGSGSMETQYF. Looking up the rest from reference TRBV7-2 and TRBJ2-5 gives the full variable domain: GAGVSQSPSNKVTEKGKDVELRCDPISGHTALYWYRQSLGQGLEFLIYFQGNSAPDKSGLPSDRFSAERTGGSVSTLTIQRTQQEDSAVYLCASSSQGSGSMETQYFGPGTRLLVL.

This rearrangement joins TRBV9 to TRBJ2-7, with 9 bases matching TRBD2. CDR1 SGDLS and CDR2 YYNGEE come from the germline V gene. With V trimmed by 0 bases and J by 4 bases, 11 bases remained unmatched. The CDR3 has 17 amino acids. The CDR3 reads CASSVGPEASGIYEQYF. In DNA, the CDR3 is TGTGCCAGCAGCGTAGGGCCCGAGGCTAGCGGGATTTACGAGCAGTACTTC.

The chain employs TRBV30 and TRBJ1-4; D not certain. The CDR3 loop spans 10 amino acids. Germline V gives CDR1 GTSNPN, CDR2 SVGIG (reference sequence). V shed 2 bases and J shed 8 bases, with 3 bases lying between them. The CDR3 reads CAWSSEKLFF. The DNA of the CDR3 is TGTGCCTGGAGTTCGGAAAAACTGTTTTTT.